This T cell receptor beta chain was observed in a study of Ad26.COV2.S vaccination and SARS-CoV-2 variants. Study summary: The authors gave Ad26.COV2.S intramuscularly, either once or twice 56 days apart.

Profiled with immunoSEQ multiplex PCR; TCRdb holds only in-frame clones, not every one. The sample consists of about 450,000 clones, 89% of them appearing once. Treatment: around 19 received Ad26.COV2.S at low or high dose, single or two shots; several received placebo; per-sample allocation not given. Sample collection was performed on day 63 after the first vaccine or placebo injection. In the vaccine, an Ad26 vector expressed the SARS-CoV-2 spike of the Wuhan strain. General study points: Substantial response breadth was reportedly seen for spike-specific CD8+ and CD4+ T cells after vaccination.

Germline lookup yields CDR1 KGHSY and CDR2 FQNENV. Losses at the gene ends were 7 bases for V and 7 bases for J; bases not matched to a gene: 9. The CDR3 is made up of 13 amino acids. Remarks on this clone: Its specificity is unknown.

The TCR originated in a person aged 18-65 years who received the Ad26.COV2.S COVID-19 vaccine or a placebo. The source was peripheral blood, collected in a trial of Ad26.COV2.S vaccine versus placebo. V usage is TRBV16 and J usage is TRBJ1-1, with 7 bases that match TRBD1. The DNA of the CDR3 is TGTGCCAGCATCAACCCGACAGGGTATGAAGCTTTCTTT. Amino acid sequence: CASINPTGYEAFF.